The clone carrying this T cell receptor beta chain was detected only once. The source of the sample is a study of blood T cell repertoires in COVID-19. Background on the study: Both acute and convalescent COVID-19 samples were obtained from the United States, Italy and Spain. PBMCs, B-cell-depleted T cells, or T cells provided the cDNA or gDNA that made up the material.

Source study methods: Reference gene primer amplification in the assay estimated nucleated cell counts. Sequenced by immunoSEQ multiplex PCR; TCRdb stores in-frame clones only, minus some. V and J calls and clone size are copied from that table; D and trimming were computed from the DNA. The sample carries about 22,000 clones, about three quarters recorded once. This CDR3 has 11 residues. The germline V gene has CDR1 LNHDA and CDR2 SQIVND (reference sequence). V was trimmed by 4 bases and J by 4 bases, leaving 2 bases between them. The chain recombines TRBV19 with TRBJ2-1; no definite D call. Input material: peripheral blood. The sequence came from a man aged 60 to 69 with active COVID-19. CDR3 sequence: CASSTYNEQFF. The CDR3 DNA is TGTGCCAGTAGTACTTACAATGAGCAGTTCTTC.